This T cell receptor beta chain was recovered during a study of T-cell reconstitution after alpha-beta-depleted transplantation in children (dated by TCRdb to 2015 to 2016). Looking at the study overall: T-cell immune reconstitution after TCRalphabeta/CD19-depleted allogeneic hematopoietic cell transplantation in children was quantitatively tracked in the study by means of TCR repertoire profiling. Overall study outcomes, separate from this receptor: In some patients, the high TCRbeta diversity seen at day 60 was put down to recipient T cells and intrathymic progenitors that had survived conditioning. About two months after transplant, the apparently early recovery of alphabetaT-cell counts reportedly depended on just several hundred clones that had expanded rapidly and came from non-depleted graft cells. The frequencies of hyperexpanded clones fell over the following months, and after one year, T-cell counts and TCRbeta diversity were mostly attributed to newly produced T cells.

This clonotype was counted at least ten times. Its antigen target is currently unknown. It has no much larger one-base neighbor in the sample; base qualities were not kept. Library method: PCR. TCRdb names Illumina HiSeq 2500 as the instrument used. To normalize quantification of the TCRbeta repertoire, the TCR libraries were built with molecular barcoding that relied on unique molecular identifiers. The public reads were quality trimmed at Q25 with fastp and then assembled into clones with MiXCR by TCRdb, keeping productive beta chains. All rows with the same CDR3 protein become a single entry with the most common DNA and genes. The sample profile shows more than 90,000 distinct CDR3 sequences; 10% of them were found once. 30% to 35% of the sample is in the top ten clones. The CDR3 sequence holds 15 residues, the cysteine and phenylalanine included. Kept here is only the CDR3 DNA, which spans 45 bases and is read in frame from base 1. Sequences SGDLS (CDR1) and YYNGEE (CDR2) are obtained from the germline V gene. V and J lose 0 bases and 1 base, and a span of 8 bases separates them.

Taken with the paper, the label for treatment or condition translates to: allogeneic hematopoietic cell transplantation with graft depleted of TCRalphabeta T cells and CD19 B cells. The children who served as transplant recipients had been given grafts of TCRalphabeta/CD19-depleted allogeneic hematopoietic cells. The specimen comprised PBMCs, sampled before TCRalphabeta/CD19-depleted stem cell transplant. The source of this sequence is a boy between 2 and 10 years old with acute lymphoblastic leukemia, due to receive a stem cell transplant. The chain is made from TRBV9 and TRBJ2-1; the D gene lacks a confident call. CDR3 protein: CASSVDSGSYNEQFF. Here is the DNA: TGTGCCAGCAGCGTAGATTCGGGTTCCTACAATGAGCAGTTCTTC.